This entry concerns a single T cell receptor (beta chain). Its antigen is undetermined. Sequencing was performed with immunoSEQ multiplex PCR; in TCRdb, only in-frame clones are kept and a portion is missing. Here the sample spans 140,000 to 150,000 clones, approximately 92% being singletons. This specimen comes from a study of T cell responses to AZD1222 COVID-19 vaccine. Study results and caveats: Two AZD1222 administrations were followed by greater Spike-specific TCR breadth and depth.

The CDR3 contains 15 residues. Trimming took 1 base from V and 7 from J, leaving 17 bases between them. Germline V gene lookup returns CDR1 LNHNV and CDR2 YYDKDF (reference sequence). This sequence was found in an adult in good health. Material: peripheral blood, obtained on day 0 of AZD1222 vaccination. V usage is TRBV15 and J usage is TRBJ2-7; D may be TRBD2 (7 bases). CDR3 loop: CATSRGGGADREQYF. CDR3 nucleotide sequence: TGTGCCACCAGCAGAGGTGGGGGGGCCGACCGAGAGCAGTACTTC.